This TCR beta chain stems from a study of cytomegalovirus exposure and HLA in healthy donors. The overall study: A subsequent analysis stated that the approximately 110 validation repertoires were run on the same platform as the 650 to 850 first-cohort repertoires. Study findings and constraints: The dataset shows that most TCR sequences were rare, while some public TCRs occurred in many donors. That first-cohort TCR clusters tended to co-occur in the 95 to 150 validation repertoires was found in a later analysis. The study designated about 180 TCR beta chains cytomegalovirus-associated.

This CDR3 is built from 16 residues. Per the germline V gene, CDR1 is LNHDA and CDR2 is SQIVND (reference sequence). V lost 5 bases, J lost 7 bases, and 13 bases stayed unmatched. In the case of this clone: Its target is unknown.

Measured with immunoSEQ multiplex PCR; TCRdb has only the in-frame clones, and not every one. Of approximately 300,000 clones listed, around 86% are singletons. The sample consisted of PBMCs. This chain uses TRBV19 with TRBJ1-1, with 10 bases that match TRBD1. This TCR came from a woman aged 18 to 35 in good health and CMV-seronegative. CDR3 in amino acids: CASSARPGTGVVEAFF. The DNA of the CDR3 is TGTGCCAGTAGTGCCCGTCCCGGGACAGGGGTCGTTGAAGCTTTCTTT.